This T cell receptor beta chain stems from a study of T cell changes during pregnancy in multiple sclerosis. CDR3 length equals 15 residues. V lost 6 bases and J 0 bases, leaving 15 bases between the germline ends. Germline V gives CDR1 MNHNS, CDR2 SASEGT. TCRdb's table, derived via immunoSEQ multiplex PCR, lists solely in-frame clones and lacks some. Among 12,000 to 15,000 clones listed, 80% to 95% were seen once. The specimen was peripheral blood, collected in the second trimester of pregnancy. The sequence derives from a female donor in good health, enrolled as a control in a pregnancy study. The chain couples TRBV6-1 to TRBJ2-7; maybe TRBD1 (7 bases). The CDR3 sequence: CASRLQGGVSYEQYF. DNA of the CDR3: TGTGCCAGCAGACTCCAGGGGGGCGTCTCCTACGAGCAGTACTTC.